The 24 T cell receptor beta chains presented below share a single source sample, sequenced in a study of shared clonotypes between healthy human individuals. Here immunoSEQ multiplex PCR was the method, and the copy in TCRdb shows in-frame clones only, minus some. Here the sample spans about half a million clones, 70% to 85% being singletons. The sample was PBMCs. The receptors were gathered from a woman aged 40 to 49 in good health. Some clones in this sample may be carry-over from other donors' samples.

This clone was observed a few times. This chain uses TRBV7-3 with TRBJ2-3; D gene ambiguous. CDR1 and CDR2 (germline): SGHTA, FQGTGA. This CDR3 is built from 15 residues. Trimming shortened V by 0 bases and J by 2 bases, and 9 bases separated the two germline ends. The CDR3 loop is CASSLTGRVTDTQYF. The CDR3 DNA sequence: TGTGCCAGCAGCTTAACGGGTCGGGTCACAGATACGCAGTATTTT.

CDR3 region: CASSNPSSSYEQYF. CDR3 DNA: TGTGCCAGCAGTAACCCAAGCAGCTCCTACGAGCAGTACTTC. This rearrangement joins TRBV6-5 to TRBJ2-7, with D unclear. V was shortened by 5 bases and J by 0 bases, with 11 bases between the two germline ends. This CDR3 is 14 amino acids long. Germline values: CDR1 MNHEY, CDR2 SVGAGI.

This clone has more than one count but fewer than ten. V is TRBV4-3 and J is TRBJ2-2; D remains ambiguous. V shed 3 bases and J shed 3 bases, with 11 bases lying between them. The CDR3 is made up of 15 amino acids. CDR1 is LGHNA, CDR2 YSLEER, per germline. CDR3 amino acids: CASSHLIGDTGELFF. CDR3 DNA sequence: TGCGCCAGCAGCCACCTAATAGGAGACACCGGGGAGCTGTTTTTT.

This chain links TRBV27 with TRBJ2-7; tentatively, D is TRBD1 (5 bases). Germline assignment: CDR1 MNHEY and CDR2 SMNVEV (reference sequence). Trimming took off 3 bases at V and 3 bases at J, with 12 bases between the two ends. The CDR3 runs to 14 residues. CDR3 residues: CASSLRQGNYEQYF. CDR3 nucleotides: TGTGCCAGCAGTTTGCGGCAGGGTAACTACGAGCAGTACTTC.

The chain is built from TRBV28 and TRBJ2-7; tentatively, D is TRBD2 (6 bases). The germline V gene encodes CDR1 MDHEN and CDR2 SYDVKM. CDR3 length: 12 amino acids. Here the CDR3 DNA reads TGTGGTTGCTCGGGACTCCAATTCGAGCAGTACTTC. Amino acids: CGCSGLQFEQYF.

This chain links TRBV11-2 with TRBJ2-1, with a weak D call TRBD2 (6 bases). V was shortened by 5 bases and J by 15 bases, with 14 bases between the two germline ends. Per germline, CDR1 SGHAT and CDR2 FQNNGV. This CDR3 is 11 amino acids long. The DNA of the CDR3 is TGTGCCAGCAGCCGGACTACTGGGCTGTTCTTC. As protein: CASSRTTGLFF.

The chain couples TRBV5-3 to TRBJ2-4; 7 nucleotides line up with TRBD2. TRBV5-3 is filed as an ORF, its function uncertain. V lost 0 bases, J lost 7 bases, and 7 bases stayed unmatched. The CDR3 spans 15 residues. CDR3 bases: TGTGCCAGAAGCTTGGCCGGGGAGGGTAGGAACATTCAGTACTTC. Translated: CARSLAGEGRNIQYF.

This chain connects TRBV5-1 to TRBJ1-1, with 8 bases fitting TRBD1. Unmatched junction bases numbered 5, after V lost 6 bases and J lost 1 base. This CDR3 is built from 14 residues. From germline, CDR1 is SGHRS and CDR2 YFSETQ. The CDR3, as DNA: TGCGCCAGCACCGGACAGGGTACGAACACTGAAGCTTTCTTT. Translation: CASTGQGTNTEAFF.

This clone was counted only a few times. The rearrangement joins TRBV2 to TRBJ1-1; D ambiguous. CDR3 length: 13 amino acids. Looked up from germline, CDR1 is SNHLY and CDR2 is FYNNEI. Deletions cut 11 bases from V and 4 bases from J, with 17 bases between. CDR3 sequence: CAARRHPGTEAFF. In DNA, the CDR3 is TGTGCCGCCCGGAGACACCCGGGCACTGAAGCTTTCTTT.

This chain joins TRBV7-8 and TRBJ2-7; D not resolved. Germline CDR1 reads SGHVS; CDR2 reads FQNEAQ. The CDR3 contains 13 residues. The V end was cut by 2 bases, the J end by 6 bases, with 11 bases between. The CDR3 here is CASSLPGPSEQYF. The DNA for the CDR3 is TGTGCCAGCAGCTTACCGGGCCCGTCCGAGCAGTACTTC.

The chain has TRBV10-3 and TRBJ1-5; maybe TRBD1 (6 bases). V lost 6 bases and J lost 5, with 11 bases in between. Germline CDR1 reads ENHRY; CDR2 reads SYGVKD. CDR3 length: 13 residues. CDR3: CAIRGATDQPQHF. CDR3 nucleotide sequence: TGTGCCATCAGGGGGGCGACAGATCAGCCCCAGCATTTT.

Here the CDR3 DNA reads TGTGCCAGCAGCCCGAGCGGGGCGGGAGGACCCTACAATGAGCAGTTCTTC. Translated: CASSPSGAGGPYNEQFF. The rearrangement uses TRBV7-8 and TRBJ2-1, with 8 bases that match TRBD2. This CDR3 is built from 17 residues. Per the germline V gene, CDR1 is SGHVS and CDR2 is FQNEAQ. V was clipped by 5 bases and J by 2 bases; unmatched bases: 11.

V and J are TRBV27 and TRBJ2-7, with TRBD1 matching over 8 bases. The V gene end was trimmed by 5 bases and the J gene end by 3 bases; junction bases not matched to a gene: 6. This CDR3 is 14 amino acids long. Germline assignment: CDR1 MNHEY and CDR2 SMNVEV (reference sequence). The CDR3 here is CASSRTGQGYEQYF. For the CDR3, the DNA is TGTGCCAGCAGTCGCACCGGACAGGGCTACGAGCAGTACTTC.

The V call is TRBV2, the J call TRBJ2-3; 9 nucleotides match TRBD2. V trimming: 2 bases; J trimming: 6 bases; junction bases outside the gene matches: 9. CDR3 length equals 16 residues. CDR1 is SNHLY, CDR2 FYNNEI, per germline. CDR3 loop: CASSERASGVRDTQYF. The CDR3 DNA sequence: TGTGCCAGCAGTGAACGGGCTAGCGGGGTCCGGGATACGCAGTATTTT.

This clone showed up many times. J is TRBJ2-2 and V is TRBV19; D unclear. Trimming pared 3 bases from V and 8 bases from J, leaving 16 bases between. Germline V gene lookup returns CDR1 LNHDA and CDR2 SQIVND (reference sequence). CDR3 length equals 15 residues. As DNA, the CDR3 is TGTGCCAGTAGTATTCACCCGCAAACTGGAGGGGAGCTGTTTTTT. Translating it yields CASSIHPQTGGELFF.

The chain combines TRBV2 with TRBJ2-2; either TRBD1 or TRBD2 may supply D (5 bases each). Looked up from germline, CDR1 is SNHLY and CDR2 is FYNNEI. The V end lost 6 bases, the J end lost 6 bases, and 8 bases lay between the germline ends. CDR3 size: 12 residues. CDR3 in DNA: TGTGCCAGCAGCAGGGACGCCGGGGAGCTGTTTTTT. Its translation: CASSRDAGELFF. Variable domain in full (rest from reference TRBV2 and TRBJ2-2): EPEVTQTPSHQVTQMGQEVILRCVPISNHLYFYWYRQILGQKVEFLVSFYNNEISEKSEIFDDQFSVERPDGSNFTLKIRSTKLEDSAMYFCASSRDAGELFFGEGSRLTVL.

With regard to this clone: Other DNA sequences within the sample encode an identical CDR3. The chain couples TRBV28 to TRBJ2-3, with D tentatively TRBD2 (5 bases). The CDR3 has 14 amino acids. With 5 bases removed from V and 0 bases from J, the gap between germline ends came to 9 bases. Germline CDR1 is MDHEN and CDR2 is SYDVKM. The CDR3 nucleotides are TGTGCCAGCAGTCTCGGCGGGAGCACAGATACGCAGTATTTT. It encodes CASSLGGSTDTQYF.

The chain joins TRBV7-9 to TRBJ1-6, with 11 bases aligning to TRBD1. The CDR3 length is 15 residues. V was pared by 5 bases and J by 8 bases, with 5 bases of the junction left unmatched. In germline, CDR1 is SEHNR, CDR2 FQNEAQ (reference sequence). This CDR3 is CASSPGQGDYSPLHF. CDR3 in DNA: TGTGCCAGCAGCCCGGGACAGGGGGATTATTCACCCCTCCACTTT.

The chain combines TRBV19 with TRBJ1-5; D ambiguous. The V end lost 3 bases, the J end lost 0 bases, and 9 bases lay between the germline ends. In germline, CDR1 is LNHDA, CDR2 SQIVND (reference sequence). The CDR3 spans 15 residues. For the CDR3, the DNA is TGTGCCAGTAGTATGAGGGATAATAGCAATCAGCCCCAGCATTTT. This gives the protein CASSMRDNSNQPQHF.

This clone appeared a single time. The genes are TRBV5-5 and TRBJ2-2, with D tentatively TRBD2 (6 bases). This CDR3 spans 14 amino acids. Germline CDR1 SGHKS, CDR2 YYEKEE (reference sequence). V was shortened by 4 bases and J by 2 bases, with 9 bases between the two germline ends. The CDR3 here is CASSRGINTGELFF. The CDR3 DNA sequence: TGTGCCAGCAGCCGGGGGATCAACACCGGGGAGCTGTTTTTT.

The chain carries TRBV9 and TRBJ2-1; 8 bases are a match to TRBD2. The CDR3 is 17 amino acids. Germline loops: CDR1 SGDLS, CDR2 YYNGEE. After removal of 0 bases from V and 9 bases from J, the junction contained 14 bases not matched to a gene. CDR3 in DNA: TGTGCCAGCAGCGTAGCTCGGACTAGCTCTTCTGGGTCTGAGCAGTTCTTC. Translated: CASSVARTSSSGSEQFF.

V usage is TRBV19 and J usage is TRBJ2-7; the D gene is possibly TRBD1 (5 bases). Germline CDR1 is LNHDA and CDR2 is SQIVND (reference sequence). Trimming took 5 bases from V and 4 from J, leaving 18 bases between them. CDR3 length: 15 residues. CDR3 coding DNA: TGTGCCAGTAGTGAAGGACACGGAGACCGTTACGAGCAGTACTTC. As protein: CASSEGHGDRYEQYF.

This chain joins TRBV7-2 and TRBJ1-4; D perhaps matches TRBD1 (5 bases). From germline, CDR1 is SGHTA and CDR2 FQGNSA. Trimming removed 5 bases at V and 5 bases at J, with 15 bases between. This CDR3 region has 15 residues. The CDR3 DNA reads TGTGCCAGCAGCCCCCCGGGACGCCAGAATGAAAAACTGTTTTTT. Translation gives CASSPPGRQNEKLFF.

This clone has just one count. This sequence joins TRBV5-4 and TRBJ1-1, with D unresolved. CDR1 SGHNT and CDR2 YYREEE come from the germline V gene (reference sequence). V was clipped by 1 base and J by 2 bases, with 6 bases between them. CDR3 length: 13 amino acids. DNA of the CDR3: TGTGCCAGCAGCTTGAGTCAAAACACTGAAGCTTTCTTT. It encodes CASSLSQNTEAFF.